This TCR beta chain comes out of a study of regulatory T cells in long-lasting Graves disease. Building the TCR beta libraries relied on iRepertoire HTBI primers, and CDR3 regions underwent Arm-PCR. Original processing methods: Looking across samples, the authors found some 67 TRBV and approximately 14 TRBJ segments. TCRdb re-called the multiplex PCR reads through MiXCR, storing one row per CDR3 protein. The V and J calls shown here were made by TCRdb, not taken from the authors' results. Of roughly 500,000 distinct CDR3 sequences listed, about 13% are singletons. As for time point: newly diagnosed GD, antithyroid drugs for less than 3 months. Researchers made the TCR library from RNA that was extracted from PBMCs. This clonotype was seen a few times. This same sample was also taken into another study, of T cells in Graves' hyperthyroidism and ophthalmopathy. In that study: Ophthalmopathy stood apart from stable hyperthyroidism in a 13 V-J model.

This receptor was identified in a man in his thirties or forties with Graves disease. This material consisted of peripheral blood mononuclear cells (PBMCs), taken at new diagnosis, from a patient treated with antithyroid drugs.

In DNA, the CDR3 is TGTGCCACCAGTGACTATATGGGACAGGGCGGTAATGAGCAGTTCTTC. Amino acid sequence: CATSDYMGQGGNEQFF. The chain joins TRBV24-1 to TRBJ2-1; 9 bases agree with TRBD1. V gave up 4 bases and J gave up 7 bases; unmatched junction bases: 10. The CDR3 extends over 16 amino acids. Looked up from germline, CDR1 is KGHDR and CDR2 is SFDVKD.